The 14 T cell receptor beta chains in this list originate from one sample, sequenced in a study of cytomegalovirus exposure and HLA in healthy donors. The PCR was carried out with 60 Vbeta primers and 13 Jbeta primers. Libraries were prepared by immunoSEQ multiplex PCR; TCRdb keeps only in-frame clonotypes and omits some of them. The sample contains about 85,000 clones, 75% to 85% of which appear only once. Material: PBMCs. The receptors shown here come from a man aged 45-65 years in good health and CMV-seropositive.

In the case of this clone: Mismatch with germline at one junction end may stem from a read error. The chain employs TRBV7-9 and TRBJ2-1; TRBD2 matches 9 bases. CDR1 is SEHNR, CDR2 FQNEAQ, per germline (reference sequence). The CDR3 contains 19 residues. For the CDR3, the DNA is TGTTCCAGCAGCCCTAGGGGGGGGTTTACTAGCGGGCCTTACAATGAGCAGTTCTTC. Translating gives CSSSPRGGFTSGPYNEQFF.

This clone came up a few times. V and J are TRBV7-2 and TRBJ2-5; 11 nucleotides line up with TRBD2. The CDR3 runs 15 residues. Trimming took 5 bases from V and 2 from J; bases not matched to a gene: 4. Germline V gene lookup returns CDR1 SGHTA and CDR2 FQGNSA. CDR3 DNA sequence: TGTGCCAGCAGCGTTAGCGGGAGGGGGCAAGAGACCCAGTACTTC. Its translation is CASSVSGRGQETQYF.

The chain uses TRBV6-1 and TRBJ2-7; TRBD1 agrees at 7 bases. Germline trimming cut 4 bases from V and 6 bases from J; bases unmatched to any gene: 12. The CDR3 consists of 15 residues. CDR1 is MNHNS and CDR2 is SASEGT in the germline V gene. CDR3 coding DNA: TGTGCCAGCAGTGTAGCGATCCTCGGGACAGCCGAGCAGTACTTC. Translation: CASSVAILGTAEQYF.

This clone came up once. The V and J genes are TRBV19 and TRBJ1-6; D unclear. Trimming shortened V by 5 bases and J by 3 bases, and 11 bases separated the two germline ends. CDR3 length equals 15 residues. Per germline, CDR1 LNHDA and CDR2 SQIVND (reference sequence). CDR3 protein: CASSLDIIYNSPLHF. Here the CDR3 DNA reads TGTGCCAGTAGTCTCGACATAATCTATAATTCACCCCTCCACTTT.

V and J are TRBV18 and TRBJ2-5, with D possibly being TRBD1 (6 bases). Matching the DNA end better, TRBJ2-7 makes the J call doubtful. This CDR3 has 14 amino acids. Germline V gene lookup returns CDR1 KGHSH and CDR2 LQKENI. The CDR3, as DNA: TGTGCCAGCTCACCCCCCGGGACACCTTACGAGCAGTACTTC. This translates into CASSPPGTPYEQYF.

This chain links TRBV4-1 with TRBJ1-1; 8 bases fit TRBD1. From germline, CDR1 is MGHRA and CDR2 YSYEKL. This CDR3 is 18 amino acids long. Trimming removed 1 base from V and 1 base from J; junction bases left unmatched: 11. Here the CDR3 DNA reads TGCGCCAGCAGCCAAGGACAGGGGCGGGGGTTGAGGAACACTGAAGCTTTCTTT. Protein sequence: CASSQGQGRGLRNTEAFF.

The CDR3 DNA reads as TGTGCCAGCAGTGAAGCGCGGGACGTTACAGATACGCAGTATTTT. It is translated as CASSEARDVTDTQYF. The genes are TRBV2 and TRBJ2-3; a possible D gene is TRBD2 (6 bases). CDR1 SNHLY and CDR2 FYNNEI come from the germline V gene. The CDR3 has 15 amino acids. With 0 bases removed from V and 3 bases from J, the gap between germline ends came to 10 bases.

The CDR3 DNA is TGTGCCAGCAGCGCCCGGGACAGGGGGAGCACAGATACGCAGTATTTT. It codes for CASSARDRGSTDTQYF. The rearrangement links TRBV7-8 to TRBJ2-3; the match to TRBD1 covers 11 bases. The CDR3 extends over 16 amino acids. V dropped 5 bases and J dropped 0; count of bases not matched to a gene: 4. Per the germline V gene, CDR1 is SGHVS and CDR2 is FQNEAQ.

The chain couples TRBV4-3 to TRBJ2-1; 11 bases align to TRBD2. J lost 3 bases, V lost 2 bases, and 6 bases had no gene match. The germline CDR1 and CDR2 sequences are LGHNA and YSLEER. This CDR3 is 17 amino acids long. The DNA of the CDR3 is TGCGCCAGCAGCCAACAGAATCTAGCGGGAGGCTACAATGAGCAGTTCTTC. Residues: CASSQQNLAGGYNEQFF.

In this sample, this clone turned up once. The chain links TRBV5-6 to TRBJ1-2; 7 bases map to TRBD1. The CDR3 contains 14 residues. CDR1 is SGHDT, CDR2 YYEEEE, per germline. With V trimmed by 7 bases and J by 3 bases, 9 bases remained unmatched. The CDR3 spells CASGSRGWYYGYTF. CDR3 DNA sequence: TGTGCCAGCGGAAGCAGGGGGTGGTACTATGGCTACACCTTC.

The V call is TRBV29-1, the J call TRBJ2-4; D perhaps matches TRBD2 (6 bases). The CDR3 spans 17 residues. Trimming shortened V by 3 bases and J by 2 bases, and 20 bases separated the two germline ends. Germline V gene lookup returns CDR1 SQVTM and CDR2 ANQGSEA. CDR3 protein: CSVDVITEGGTKNIQYF. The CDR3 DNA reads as TGCAGCGTTGATGTAATAACGGAGGGCGGGACCAAAAACATTCAGTACTTC.

CDR3: CASNKGQGETGELFF. CDR3 nucleotides: TGTGCCAGCAATAAGGGACAGGGAGAAACCGGGGAGCTGTTTTTT. The chain combines TRBV2 with TRBJ2-2; 9 positions match TRBD1. CDR3 length equals 15 residues. Germline V gives CDR1 SNHLY, CDR2 FYNNEI. The junction had 8 bases not matched to a gene; V was cut back by 7 bases and J by 5 bases.

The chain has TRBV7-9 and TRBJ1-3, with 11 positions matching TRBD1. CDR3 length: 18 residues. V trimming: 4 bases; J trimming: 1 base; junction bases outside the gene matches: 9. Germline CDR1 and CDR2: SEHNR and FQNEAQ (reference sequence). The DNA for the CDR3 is TGTGCCAGCAGCTGGGACAGGGGGTCTTATTATTCTGGAAACACCATATATTTT. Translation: CASSWDRGSYYSGNTIYF.

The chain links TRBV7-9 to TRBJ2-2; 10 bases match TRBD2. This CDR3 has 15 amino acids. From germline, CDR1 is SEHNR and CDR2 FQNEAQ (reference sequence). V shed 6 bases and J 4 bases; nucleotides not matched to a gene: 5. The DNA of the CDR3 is TGTGCCAGCAGACTAATAGCGGGGGGCACCGGGGAGCTGTTTTTT. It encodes CASRLIAGGTGELFF. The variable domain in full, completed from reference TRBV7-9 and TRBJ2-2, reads DTGVSQNPRHKITKRGQNVTFRCDPISEHNRLYWYRQTLGQGPEFLTYFQNEAQLEKSRLLSDRFSAERPKGSFSTLEIQRTEQGDSAMYLCASRLIAGGTGELFFGEGSRLTVL.